Following are 3 T cell receptor beta chains from one sample sequenced in a study of early T cells in non-severe SARS-CoV-2 infection. TCRdb re-analysed the 5' RACE reads in MiXCR, keeping a single row per CDR3 protein. The sample includes tens of thousands of distinct CDR3 sequences, approximately 5.3% seen only once; the top ten take 5% to 6.5%. The sample comprised whole blood. The source of these receptors is an adult who was a healthcare worker with PCR-confirmed SARS-CoV-2 infection or an uninfected control (not recorded which).

This clonotype was counted many times. This chain connects TRBV18 to TRBJ2-3, with 7 bases that match TRBD1. Germline CDR1 reads KGHSH; CDR2 reads LQKENI. This CDR3 contains 15 residues. With 5 bases clipped from V and 3 bases from J, the junction kept 8 bases outside the gene matches. CDR3 sequence: CASSAGTAGTDTQYF. CDR3 DNA: TGTGCCAGCTCAGCCGGGACAGCTGGAACAGATACGCAGTATTTT.

Ten or more counts support this clonotype. This chain connects TRBV11-2 to TRBJ2-5; the match to TRBD2 covers 12 bases. The germline gives CDR1 SGHAT, CDR2 FQNNGV. CDR3 size: 16 residues. The J segment lost 4 bases and the V segment lost 4 bases, leaving 7 bases of the junction unmatched. This CDR3 is CASSYLLAGGRETQYF. Written as DNA, the CDR3 is TGTGCCAGCAGCTACCTGCTAGCGGGAGGGAGAGAGACCCAGTACTTC.

The chain carries TRBV14 and TRBJ1-1, with D possibly TRBD1 on 5 matching bases. This CDR3 has 15 residues. Trimming took 3 bases from V and 10 from J, leaving 21 bases between them. Germline CDR1 reads SGHDN; CDR2 reads FVKESK. CDR3 in DNA: TGTGCCAGCAGCCATCACTCCGGGACGACAGAGGGAGCTTTCTTT. It encodes CASSHHSGTTEGAFF.